The 5 T cell receptor beta chains below were found in one sample sequenced in a study of blood T cell repertoires in COVID-19. TCRdb's copy holds only in-frame clones and misses some; the assay was immunoSEQ multiplex PCR. Among about 70,000 clones listed, around 86% were seen once. The sequenced sample consisted of peripheral blood. All receptors derive from a woman aged 80 or over with active or convalescent COVID-19.

The chain combines TRBV5-1 with TRBJ2-1; 10 nucleotides match TRBD2. V shed 5 bases, J shed 8 bases, and the junction held 4 bases outside the gene matches. The CDR3 is made up of 13 amino acids. Germline-derived CDR1 and CDR2 are SGHRS and YFSETQ. CDR3 sequence (DNA): TGCGCCAGCAGTAGCCTAGCGGGGGATGAGCAGTTCTTC. Its translation is CASSSLAGDEQFF. Looking up the rest from reference TRBV5-1 and TRBJ2-1 gives the full variable domain: KAGVTQTPRYLIKTRGQQVTLSCSPISGHRSVSWYQQTPGQGLQFLFEYFSETQRNKGNFPGRFSGRQFSNSRSEMNVSTLELGDSALYLCASSSLAGDEQFFGPGTRLTVL.

The chain has TRBV6-5 and TRBJ2-5; a possible D gene is TRBD2 (5 bases). This CDR3 contains 14 residues. Germline values: CDR1 MNHEY, CDR2 SVGAGI. Between the trimmed V and J ends, which lost 2 bases and 1 base, there was a span of 8 bases. This CDR3 reads CASSYVGSQETQYF. The CDR3, as DNA: TGTGCCAGCAGTTACGTTGGGAGCCAAGAGACCCAGTACTTC.

V and J are TRBV6-1 and TRBJ1-3; 8 bases agree with TRBD1. From germline, CDR1 is MNHNS and CDR2 SASEGT. The CDR3 has 13 residues. The ends lost 3 bases at V and 5 bases at J; junction bases unmatched: 0. CDR3 sequence (DNA): TGTGCCAGCAGTGACAGGGGGCGAAACACCATATATTTT. Translating gives CASSDRGRNTIYF.

The chain recombines TRBV28 with TRBJ1-2; 8 bases match TRBD1. Germline CDR1 is MDHEN and CDR2 is SYDVKM. The CDR3 length is 13 residues. The V and J ends lost 7 bases and 8 bases, in that order; junction bases with no gene match: 9. The DNA for the CDR3 is TGTGCCAGCACCGATCAGGGGGCTCGGGGCTACACCTTC. Translated: CASTDQGARGYTF.

This clone was counted a single time. The chain uses TRBV18 and TRBJ1-2; possible D gene TRBD1, 6 bases. The length of the CDR3 is 13 residues. Germline values: CDR1 KGHSH, CDR2 LQKENI. Trimming cost V 3 bases and J 4 bases, with 9 bases left between them. Here the CDR3 DNA reads TGTGCCAGCTCACCTCAGGACAGCTATGGCTACACCTTC. This encodes CASSPQDSYGYTF.